A selection of T cell receptor beta chains follows, all from one sample in a study of blood T cell repertoires in COVID-19. Generated by immunoSEQ multiplex PCR, the TCRdb table keeps only in-frame clones and is missing some. Among around 430,000 clones, around nine tenths were seen once, and the ten largest hold about a tenth. Sequencing was carried out using PBMCs or T cells enriched from blood (not recorded which). These receptors were collected from a woman aged 50 to 65 who had recovered from COVID-19. Both conserved end residues are part of each CDR3. D genes are given only for firm matches. Size tells how often a clone was seen (once, few, many) or the class of an expanded clone, and some rows leave it out.

TRBJ1-1 TRBD1 . TRBV4-1 CASRVGQGVENTEAFF TGCGCCAGCAGGGTAGGACAGGGGGTTGAGAACACTGAAGCTTTCTTT
TRBJ1-5 . . TRBV30 CAWRVDSTPSQPQHF TGTGCCTGGAGGGTGGACAGTACTCCGAGTCAGCCCCAGCATTTT
TRBJ1-4 TRBD1 . TRBV12-5 CASGLSLRGPTNEKLFF TGTGCTAGTGGTTTGTCGCTAAGGGGGCCCACTAATGAAAAACTGTTTTTT
TRBJ2-7 TRBD1 . TRBV18 CASSSGTGSYEQYF TGTGCCAGCTCGTCCGGGACAGGCTCCTACGAGCAGTACTTC
TRBJ2-3 TRBD2 . TRBV27 CASSLTVGVWLAGGQSTDTQYF TGTGCCAGCAGTTTGACGGTTGGGGTTTGGCTAGCGGGGGGCCAGAGCACAGATACGCAGTATTTT
TRBJ1-2 . once TRBV27 CASSLSQDSYGYTF TGTGCCAGCAGTTTATCGCAGGACTCCTATGGCTACACCTTC
TRBJ2-7 . . TRBV18 CASSPGDSYEQYF TGTGCCAGCTCACCGGGAGACTCCTACGAGCAGTACTTC
TRBJ1-1 TRBD1 . TRBV4-2 CASSQAGQRRNTEAFF TGTGCCAGCAGCCAGGCGGGACAGAGGAGGAACACTGAAGCTTTCTTT
TRBJ1-1 . . TRBV29-1 CSVDGGTDPIKGAFF TGCAGCGTTGACGGGGGGACGGATCCGATAAAAGGAGCTTTCTTT
TRBJ2-5 TRBD1 . TRBV5-8 CASSLLGQGQETQYF TGTGCCAGCAGCTTACTCGGACAGGGGCAAGAGACCCAGTACTTC
TRBJ2-1 TRBD1 . TRBV4-2 CASSQDTKDRGYEQFF TGTGCCAGCAGCCAAGATACTAAAGACAGGGGATATGAGCAGTTCTTC
TRBJ2-7 TRBD1 . TRBV15 CATSRNGQAYEQYF TGTGCCACCAGCAGAAACGGACAGGCCTACGAGCAGTACTTC
TRBJ1-1 TRBD1 . TRBV7-2 CASSPGQGIAFF TGTGCCAGCAGCCCAGGACAGGGAATAGCTTTCTTT
TRBJ1-1 . . TRBV11-1 CASSFGENTEAFF TGTGCCAGCAGCTTTGGAGAGAACACTGAAGCTTTCTTT
TRBJ2-5 TRBD1 . TRBV5-8 CASSLRGLSRETQYF TGTGCCAGCAGCCTCAGGGGGCTTTCCAGGGAGACCCAGTACTTC